This TCR beta chain was recorded in a study of T cells in Graves' hyperthyroidism and ophthalmopathy. The CDR3 covers 15 residues. Trimming removed 6 bases from V and 0 bases from J, with 14 bases in between. Germline V CDR1 and CDR2: MNHNS, SASEGT. Researchers took RNA transcripts and amplified the TCR beta CDR3 regions from them. First-round RT-PCR targeting the TCR CDR3 was performed with the HTBI primer set. TCRdb itself ran the multiplex PCR reads through MiXCR, one entry per CDR3 protein. There are 450,000 to 600,000 distinct CDR3 sequences in the sample; about 15% occur only once, and over 11% lies in the top ten.

This rearrangement joins TRBV6-1 to TRBJ1-2; D is unclear. Sequenced material: blood. The source of this sequence is a woman aged 40 to 50 with Graves' hyperthyroidism. The CDR3 DNA reads TGTGCCAGCAGATTGACTCCTCGTTCTAACTATGGCTACACCTTC. Translating it yields CASRLTPRSNYGYTF.